The 8 T cell receptor beta chains below were found in one sample sequenced in a study of T cells after yellow fever vaccination. TCRdb re-called the 5' RACE reads through MiXCR, storing one row per CDR3 protein. Of around 350,000 distinct CDR3 sequences in the sample, 11% were seen once. The source was PBMCs, collected on the day of the first yellow fever vaccination. All receptors come from a man between 18 and 35 years old who received the YFV17D yellow fever vaccine.

The chain carries TRBV4-1 and TRBJ2-1; D possibly matches TRBD1 or TRBD2 (5 bases each). This CDR3 contains 14 residues. Per germline, CDR1 MGHRA and CDR2 YSYEKL. Trimming removed 4 bases at V and 9 bases at J, with 16 bases between. The CDR3 region is CASSPGDPGSEQFF. The CDR3 DNA reads TGCGCCAGCAGCCCTGGGGACCCAGGGAGTGAGCAGTTCTTC.

This clonotype was picked up a small number of times. The V and J genes are TRBV20-1 and TRBJ2-1; the D call may be TRBD1 or TRBD2 (5 bases each). Germline loops: CDR1 DFQATT, CDR2 SNEGSKA (reference sequence). This CDR3 spans 14 amino acids. V dropped 5 bases and J dropped 4 bases, with 15 bases sitting between them. Here the CDR3 reads CSAHRDGRYNEQFF. CDR3 nucleotides: TGCAGTGCTCACCGGGACGGCCGGTACAATGAGCAGTTCTTC.

The CDR3, as DNA: TGTGCCAGCAGCTTATATAACAGGCTGAGCTCCTATAATTCACCCCTCCACTTT. Translation gives CASSLYNRLSSYNSPLHF. The rearrangement joins TRBV7-3 to TRBJ1-6, with D maybe TRBD1 (5 bases). Trimming took off 2 bases at V and 0 bases at J, with 14 bases between the two ends. From germline, CDR1 is SGHTA and CDR2 FQGTGA. CDR3 length: 18 amino acids.

The chain uses TRBV27 and TRBJ1-6; D remains unclear. CDR1 and CDR2 (germline): MNHEY, SMNVEV (reference sequence). The V gene lost 6 bases and the J gene lost 12 bases, with 12 bases spanning the gap. The CDR3 runs 12 residues. CDR3 sequence reads: CASREPPGPLHF. DNA for the CDR3: TGTGCCAGCAGGGAGCCCCCAGGACCCCTCCACTTT.

This clonotype was detected many times. The chain couples TRBV10-3 to TRBJ1-1; D is undetermined. Germline V gene lookup returns CDR1 ENHRY and CDR2 SYGVKD. Trimming stripped 9 bases from V and 2 bases from J, with 13 bases between. The CDR3 runs to 13 residues. Written as DNA, the CDR3 is TGTGCCATGAGCCCGGGTAGTAACACTGAAGCTTTCTTT. Translating gives CAMSPGSNTEAFF.

The chain carries TRBV12-3 or TRBV12-4 and TRBJ1-5; 7 bases align to TRBD1. The CDR3 has 14 residues. Germline trimming cut 5 bases from V and 7 bases from J; bases unmatched to any gene: 8. CDR3 amino acids: CASSPTGDRQPQHF. The CDR3 nucleotides are TGTGCCAGCAGTCCTACAGGGGATAGGCAGCCCCAGCATTTT.

This clonotype was seen at least ten times. The CDR3 protein is CAISASGLAGGSLRTDTQYF. In DNA form, the CDR3 reads TGTGCCATCAGTGCCTCGGGACTAGCGGGGGGGTCCCTGAGAACAGATACGCAGTATTTT. The chain recombines TRBV10-3 with TRBJ2-3; 16 bases fit TRBD2. The CDR3 length is 20 residues. With V trimmed by 4 bases and J by 3 bases, 13 bases remained unmatched. Germline V CDR1 and CDR2: ENHRY, SYGVKD.

There are a few counts of this clonotype. The rearrangement joins TRBV4-1 to TRBJ2-7, with a possible D match to TRBD2 (6 bases). This CDR3 has 15 amino acids. Germline assignment: CDR1 MGHRA and CDR2 YSYEKL. Between the trimmed V and J ends, which lost 3 bases and 0 bases, there was a span of 12 bases. Here the CDR3 reads CASSHPGLLSYEQYF. The CDR3 DNA reads as TGCGCCAGCAGCCACCCGGGACTCCTCTCCTACGAGCAGTACTTC.